The 12 T cell receptor beta chains below all came from one sample that was sequenced in a study of blood T cell repertoires in COVID-19. TCRdb's table, derived via immunoSEQ multiplex PCR, lists solely in-frame clones and lacks some. In the table there are about 73,000 clones, more than 70% of which are singletons. The sequencing input was peripheral blood. All receptors derive from a man between 70 and 80 years old with COVID-19, enrolled during active disease.

CDR3: CASSLAGYGSPLHF. The DNA of the CDR3 is TGTGCCAGCAGTTTGGCGGGGTACGGTTCACCCCTCCACTTT. The chain uses TRBV28 and TRBJ1-6, with D unresolved. V lost 3 bases and J lost 9, with 12 bases in between. The germline gives CDR1 MDHEN, CDR2 SYDVKM. The CDR3 totals 14 residues.

The V gene is TRBV6-6, the J gene TRBJ2-1, with TRBD2 matching 8 bases. The CDR3 extends over 14 amino acids. J gave up 9 bases and V 2 bases, and 6 bases lay outside the gene matches. The germline gives CDR1 MNHNY, CDR2 SVGAGI (reference sequence). The CDR3 sequence: CASSYQRESGEQFF. The CDR3 bases are TGTGCCAGCAGTTACCAGCGGGAGTCTGGTGAGCAGTTCTTC.

There are a few counts of this clone. The gene calls are TRBV5-1 and TRBJ1-4, with D possibly matching TRBD1 (6 bases). The CDR3 consists of 14 residues. The germline gives CDR1 SGHRS, CDR2 YFSETQ. Deletions cut 3 bases from V and 5 bases from J, with 11 bases between. CDR3 DNA sequence: TGCGCCAGCAGCTGGACAGATAGAAATGAAAAACTGTTTTTT. This codes for CASSWTDRNEKLFF.

The V and J genes are TRBV5-4 and TRBJ1-2; D not resolved. This CDR3 has 14 amino acids. Between the trimmed V and J ends, which lost 5 bases and 6 bases, there was a span of 17 bases. The germline gives CDR1 SGHNT, CDR2 YYREEE (reference sequence). CDR3 bases: TGTGCCAGCAGTTCCGGACTTCTGACGGATGGCTACACCTTC. Translating it yields CASSSGLLTDGYTF.

This rearrangement joins TRBV27 to TRBJ2-7, with 11 bases lining up with TRBD2. J was trimmed by 3 bases and V by 5 bases; bases with no gene match: 3. The CDR3 has 14 residues. CDR1 and CDR2 (germline): MNHEY, SMNVEV (reference sequence). The CDR3 region is CASSGLAGFYEQYF. As DNA, the CDR3 is TGTGCCAGCAGTGGACTAGCGGGCTTCTACGAGCAGTACTTC.

This clone was seen just once. The chain couples TRBV19 to TRBJ2-1; 7 bases are a match to TRBD1. V shed 5 bases and J 4 bases; nucleotides not matched to a gene: 8. Germline CDR1 is LNHDA and CDR2 is SQIVND (reference sequence). This CDR3 is built from 15 residues. The CDR3 DNA sequence: TGTGCCAGTAGTTGGGGGCAGGGGGTTTACAATGAGCAGTTCTTC. This gives the protein CASSWGQGVYNEQFF.

The V and J genes are TRBV29-1 and TRBJ2-1; TRBD2 matches 12 bases. This CDR3 comprises 14 residues. Germline values: CDR1 SQVTM, CDR2 ANQGSEA. V was pared by 2 bases and J by 7 bases, with 3 bases of the junction left unmatched. The CDR3 DNA is TGCAGCGTTGAAAGACTAGCGGGAGTTAATGAGCAGTTCTTC. Protein product: CSVERLAGVNEQFF.

The chain employs TRBV5-5 and TRBJ2-3; tentatively, D is TRBD2 (5 bases). Germline V lookup: CDR1 SGHKS, CDR2 YYEKEE (reference sequence). V lost 1 base, J lost 7 bases, and 25 bases lay in between. This CDR3 is built from 18 residues. The DNA of the CDR3 is TGTGCCAGCAGCTTGAAGGGTGGGAGCATAAAACTCCCGAATACGCAGTATTTT. It specifies CASSLKGGSIKLPNTQYF.

The CDR3, as DNA: TGTGCCAGCAGAAGTTTAACCGGGGGACCTGAAGCTTTCTTT. Translation: CASRSLTGGPEAFF. The V gene is TRBV6-6, the J gene TRBJ1-1; the D gene is possibly TRBD1 (5 bases). Germline values: CDR1 MNHNY, CDR2 SVGAGI (reference sequence). The CDR3 loop spans 14 amino acids. The V end was cut by 6 bases, the J end by 6 bases, with 17 bases between.

The chain links TRBV6-2 or TRBV6-3 to TRBJ1-5; 8 bases fit TRBD1. The CDR3 sequence is 16 residues long. The V gene's germline CDR1 is MNHEY and CDR2 SVGEGT. Unmatched junction bases numbered 10, after V lost 5 bases and J lost 4 bases. CDR3 in DNA: TGTGCCAGCAGTCAACGGACAGGGATTGGTAATCAGCCCCAGCATTTT. Its translation: CASSQRTGIGNQPQHF.

This chain joins TRBV5-1 and TRBJ1-2, with D perhaps matching TRBD1 (6 bases). The germline CDR1 and CDR2 sequences are SGHRS and YFSETQ. V lost 0 bases, J lost 4 bases, and 19 bases lay in between. The CDR3 has 17 amino acids. The CDR3 loop reads CASSLGTASSILYGYTF. The CDR3 region has the DNA TGCGCCAGCAGCTTGGGGACAGCCTCATCGATCCTCTATGGCTACACCTTC.

This clone qualifies as medium-sized. The chain recombines TRBV9 with TRBJ2-1; 10 bases are a match to TRBD2. From germline, CDR1 is SGDLS and CDR2 YYNGEE. V lost 7 bases and J lost 6; bases outside the gene matches: 13. The CDR3 totals 16 residues. The CDR3 DNA is TGTGCCAGCGCTCGAGCGGGGGGACTAGCGATCAATGAGCAGTTCTTC. Encoded protein: CASARAGGLAINEQFF.